This T cell receptor (beta chain) emerged from a study of T cell responses to AZD1222 COVID-19 vaccine. Study results and caveats: Possibly, clonal diversity was underestimated; donors were largely white British and included more females.

The protocol was immunoSEQ multiplex PCR, while the TCRdb copy is restricted to in-frame clones and leaves out a portion. In the table there are some 150,000 clones, approximately 94% of which are singletons. Deletions cut 2 bases from V and 4 bases from J, with 6 bases between. This CDR3 is built from 12 residues. Per the germline V gene, CDR1 is LNHNV and CDR2 is YYDKDF (reference sequence). As regards this clone: Antigen unknown.

This clonotype was sampled from an adult in good health. This material consisted of peripheral blood, taken on day 0 of AZD1222 vaccination. The V call is TRBV15, the J call TRBJ2-7; D not resolved. The chain's CDR3 is CATSRPEYEQYF. In nucleotides, the CDR3 is TGTGCCACCAGCAGACCAGAGTACGAGCAGTACTTC.